Below, 20 T cell receptor beta chains from the same sample are listed, as sequenced in a study of response to subunit inactivated influenza vaccine. TCRdb reprocessed the RT-PCR reads via MiXCR and lists one record per CDR3 protein. The sample records about 620,000 distinct CDR3 sequences, approximately 11% being singletons. This sample also appeared in a second study, on T cells expressing NK-cell markers. This second study notes: In generating TCR beta cDNA, 5'RACE template switching with UMIs was used.

The source was PBMCs from blood, collected on the day of vaccination. These receptor sequences come from a man aged 45-60 years who received an inactivated influenza vaccine.

In this sample, this clonotype turned up a few times. The V and J genes are TRBV21-1 and TRBJ2-5; TRBD2 is the table's D call, not checked against the DNA. TRBV21-1 is a recognized pseudogene. This CDR3 has 21 amino acids. In DNA form, the CDR3 reads TGTGCCAGCAGCAAAGGGAAACCGGGACTAGCGGGATGTGTCGCGTCGGAGACCCAGTACTTC. Residues: CASSKGKPGLAGCVASETQYF.

This clonotype was observed a handful of times. The V and J genes are TRBV7-2 and TRBJ2-7, with D maybe TRBD1 (6 bases). Per the germline V gene, CDR1 is SGHTA and CDR2 is FQGNSA. V shed 4 bases and J shed 3 bases, with 10 bases lying between them. The CDR3 totals 13 residues. The CDR3 is CASSSRQDYEQYF. The CDR3 nucleotides read TGTGCCAGCAGCTCCCGACAGGACTACGAGCAGTACTTC.

The chain is built from TRBV10-3 and TRBJ2-1, with 8 bases that match TRBD2. Germline CDR1 is ENHRY and CDR2 is SYGVKD. This CDR3 has 13 residues. The junction had 5 bases not matched to a gene; V was cut back by 0 bases and J by 13 bases. Here the CDR3 reads CAISESTGLAQFF. In DNA, the CDR3 is TGTGCCATCAGTGAGTCGACTGGACTAGCTCAGTTCTTC.

This clonotype has ten or more counts. The chain employs TRBV11-1 and TRBJ2-1; 10 positions agree with TRBD2. Germline V lookup: CDR1 SGHAT, CDR2 FQDESV (reference sequence). Trimming took 4 bases from V and 2 from J; bases not matched to a gene: 8. The CDR3 loop spans 17 amino acids. For the CDR3, the DNA is TGTGCCAGCAGCTGGCTAGCGGGAGTTGGGCCCTACAATGAGCAGTTCTTC. Its protein is CASSWLAGVGPYNEQFF.

V is TRBV6-5 and J is TRBJ2-2, with TRBD2 identical over 8 bases. Per the germline V gene, CDR1 is MNHEY and CDR2 is SVGAGI. CDR3 size: 18 residues. Trimming removed 3 bases from V and 0 bases from J; junction bases left unmatched: 9. Here the CDR3 DNA reads TGTGCCAGCAGTTATAATACAGGACTAGCCTCGAACACCGGGGAGCTGTTTTTT. It translates to CASSYNTGLASNTGELFF.

This clonotype was counted between two and nine times. The chain joins TRBV20-1 to TRBJ2-5, with 7 bases identical to TRBD2. The CDR3 is 15 residues long. Germline V gives CDR1 DFQATT, CDR2 SNEGSKA (reference sequence). V trimming: 0 bases; J trimming: 5 bases; junction bases outside the gene matches: 9. The CDR3 here is CSARDVAGRGETQYF. The DNA of the CDR3 is TGCAGTGCTAGAGATGTGGCAGGGAGGGGTGAGACCCAGTACTTC.

The rearrangement uses TRBV29-1 and TRBJ1-5, with D maybe TRBD1 (5 bases). The CDR3 contains 13 residues. V lost 4 bases and J lost 0, with 7 bases in between. Germline loops: CDR1 SQVTM, CDR2 ANQGSEA. The CDR3 bases are TGCAGCGTTGGGGGGAATAGCAATCAGCCCCAGCATTTT. Protein sequence: CSVGGNSNQPQHF.

The gene calls are TRBV24-1 and TRBJ2-1, with D unresolved. This CDR3 has 14 residues. Trimming stripped 9 bases from V and 4 bases from J, with 15 bases between. The germline V gene has CDR1 KGHDR and CDR2 SFDVKD. CDR3 sequence reads: CATEDTYRYNEQFF. The CDR3 nucleotides read TGTGCCACCGAAGACACCTACCGTTACAATGAGCAGTTCTTC.

This clonotype was counted only a few times. V usage is TRBV3-1 and J usage is TRBJ1-6; TRBD1 aligns across 7 bases. The CDR3 is 11 amino acids. Germline V gene sequence: CDR1 LGHDT, CDR2 YNNKEL (reference sequence). The V and J ends lost 5 bases and 13 bases, in that order; junction bases with no gene match: 2. The CDR3 bases are TGTGCCAGCAGCAACAGGGGTCCCCTCCACTTT. It yields the protein CASSNRGPLHF.

This clonotype was picked up a small number of times. The V gene is TRBV4-3, the J gene TRBJ2-1; 11 nucleotides match TRBD2. This CDR3 comprises 17 residues. The V gene's germline CDR1 is LGHNA and CDR2 YSLEER. The V gene end was trimmed by 1 base and the J gene end by 9 bases; junction bases not matched to a gene: 11. The CDR3 bases are TGCGCCAGCAGCCAAGTTCAGGTTGCTAGCGGGAGGCCTGAGCAGTTCTTC. Its translation is CASSQVQVASGRPEQFF.

The DNA of the CDR3 is TGTGCCAGCAGCGCCCCCCCGGGACAGGGTGAGGAGACCCAGTACTTC. The encoded protein is CASSAPPGQGEETQYF. The chain is built from TRBV9 and TRBJ2-5; 9 positions agree with TRBD1. The CDR3 is 16 amino acids. Trimming at V came to 3 bases and at J to 5 bases, leaving 11 bases not matched to a gene. Germline V gene data show CDR1 as SGDLS and CDR2 as YYNGEE.

The chain couples TRBV28 to TRBJ2-7; a possible D gene is TRBD1 (6 bases). The CDR3 totals 15 residues. Germline lookup yields CDR1 MDHEN and CDR2 SYDVKM. Trimming stripped 6 bases from V and 0 bases from J, with 15 bases between. Written as DNA, the CDR3 is TGTGCCAGCAGGGGCAGGGGACCGAGCTCCTACGAGCAGTACTTC. Its protein is CASRGRGPSSYEQYF.

In this sample, this clonotype turned up a few times. CDR3 DNA: TGTGCCAGCAGTTTAAGAGGCGAAGGTAGAGAGCAGTACTTC. It encodes CASSLRGEGREQYF. The chain combines TRBV28 with TRBJ2-7; D is uncertain. The CDR3 length is 14 residues. Trimming pared 2 bases from V and 7 bases from J, leaving 15 bases between. From germline, CDR1 is MDHEN and CDR2 SYDVKM.

The genes are TRBV4-2 and TRBJ2-7; the D gene could be TRBD1 or TRBD2 (6 bases each). Germline V gene sequence: CDR1 LGHNA, CDR2 YNFKEQ. Trimming pared 1 base from V and 0 bases from J, leaving 13 bases between. This CDR3 contains 16 residues. The DNA for the CDR3 is TGTGCCAGCAGCCAAGGGAGGCGGGACACCTCCTACGAGCAGTACTTC. Amino acid sequence: CASSQGRRDTSYEQYF.

This chain uses TRBV11-2 with TRBJ1-2; no clear D gene. The ends were cut back, 2 bases at V and 4 bases at J, with 8 bases in the middle. This CDR3 is built from 13 residues. Germline CDR1 and CDR2: SGHAT and FQNNGV. This CDR3 reads CASSLNSFYGYTF. Here the CDR3 DNA reads TGTGCCAGCAGCTTAAACAGTTTCTATGGCTACACCTTC.

In this sample, this clonotype turned up a few times. The chain recombines TRBV7-2 with TRBJ2-7; 7 nucleotides align to TRBD2. Germline CDR1 reads SGHTA; CDR2 reads FQGNSA. The CDR3 covers 15 residues. V dropped 5 bases and J dropped 0; count of bases not matched to a gene: 7. The CDR3 spells CASSRWDYSSYEQYF. As DNA, the CDR3 is TGTGCCAGCAGCCGGTGGGACTACAGCTCCTACGAGCAGTACTTC.

This clonotype was detected only a few times. This sequence joins TRBV29-1 and TRBJ1-5; 7 bases map to TRBD1. The germline CDR1 and CDR2 sequences are SQVTM and ANQGSEA. The CDR3 spans 13 residues. Unmatched junction bases numbered 4, after V lost 4 bases and J lost 4 bases. The CDR3 sequence: CSVAQGLNQPQHF. The CDR3 DNA reads TGCAGCGTTGCACAGGGGCTAAATCAGCCCCAGCATTTT.

This chain joins TRBV6-5 and TRBJ2-7; TRBD2 matches at 7 bases. Germline V gene sequence: CDR1 MNHEY, CDR2 SVGAGI. J gave up 2 bases and V 0 bases, and 7 bases lay outside the gene matches. The CDR3 runs 16 residues. This chain's CDR3 is CASSYSGGRRPYEQYF. Here the CDR3 DNA reads TGTGCCAGCAGTTACTCTGGCGGGAGAAGGCCCTACGAGCAGTACTTC.

There are a few counts of this clonotype. V and J are TRBV7-2 and TRBJ1-3; D is ambiguous. The CDR3 consists of 14 residues. Trimming took off 2 bases at V and 2 bases at J, with 7 bases between the two ends. Germline-derived CDR1 and CDR2 are SGHTA and FQGNSA. CDR3 region: CASSLNSPGNTIYF. For the CDR3, the DNA is TGTGCCAGCAGCTTAAATAGTCCTGGAAACACCATATATTTT.

Many counts were recorded for this clonotype. The J gene is TRBJ2-1, the V gene TRBV28; perhaps TRBD2 as D (5 bases). Germline CDR1 reads MDHEN; CDR2 reads SYDVKM. The length of the CDR3 is 18 residues. V was cut by 3 bases and J by 10 bases, with 28 bases left in between. The CDR3 loop is CASSFRGTTSFVGQEQFF. The CDR3 region has the DNA TGTGCCAGCAGTTTTCGGGGAACTACTAGTTTTGTCGGGCAAGAGCAGTTCTTC.